Only a few counts were recorded for the clone carrying this T cell receptor (beta chain). This specimen belongs to a study of human T cells and chemical hapten exposure. Specified time point: pre-sensitization, week 0. Treatment described: therapeutic diphenylcyclopropenone sensitization with weekly scalp DPC. This CDR3 has 15 residues. J gave up 2 bases and V 6 bases, and 8 bases lay outside the gene matches. The germline gives CDR1 MNHEY, CDR2 SVGEGT. TCRdb used MiXCR to reprocess the RACE reads, holding one entry per CDR3 protein. The sample holds tens of thousands of distinct CDR3 sequences, 9.5% to 15% seen once.

The J gene is TRBJ2-7, the V gene TRBV6-2 or TRBV6-3; 9 bases are a match to TRBD1. The clonotype was recovered from a woman under 40 with alopecia areata. Some clones in this sample may be carry-over from other donors' samples. Sequencing used whole blood, obtained in connection with sensitization to the hapten diphenylcyclopropenone (DPC). CDR3 sequence reads: CASRGQGKAAYEQYF. CDR3 in DNA: TGTGCCAGCAGAGGACAGGGGAAGGCGGCCTACGAGCAGTACTTC.